A selection of T cell receptor beta chains follows, all from one sample in a study of blood T cell repertoires in COVID-19. Produced via immunoSEQ multiplex PCR; TCRdb's table is partial and in-frame only. The sample includes 300,000 to 450,000 clones, around 87% of them seen just once. Source material: PBMCs or T cells enriched from blood (not recorded which). These TCRs come from a man between 25 and 39 years old who had recovered from COVID-19. Each CDR3 is given with its conserved first and last residue. D genes are given only for firm matches. Expanded clones are given a class, and other clones once, few, many or no size at all.

>-|TRBV30|-|TRBJ1-5
TGTGCCTTGAACCTTAAGGGGATGGGACAGCCCCAGCATTTT
CALNLKGMGQPQHF
>TRBD1|TRBV6-4|-|TRBJ2-1
TGTGCCAGCAGTGACCGATGGGACAGGGAAGCGCGGAGTCGCTACCGCGATGAGCAGTTCTTC
CASSDRWDREARSRYRDEQFF
>-|TRBV7-3|-|TRBJ2-2
TGTGCCAGCAGCTTAAATCCAGGTGCAGCAACCGGGGAGCTGTTTTTT
CASSLNPGAATGELFF
>TRBD1|TRBV4-3|-|TRBJ1-2
TGCGCCAGCAGCCAGACAGGGAACTATGGCTACACCTTC
CASSQTGNYGYTF
>-|TRBV5-1|-|TRBJ2-5
TGCGCCAGCGTGGAGACTTGGAGGGGATCCGAGACCCAGTACTTC
CASVETWRGSETQYF
>TRBD1|TRBV24-1|-|TRBJ2-2
TGTGCCACCAGTGATTTTAGTCGGGCAGGGGGAAACACCGGGGAGCTGTTTTTT
CATSDFSRAGGNTGELFF
>-|TRBV21-1|-|TRBJ1-5
TGTGCCAGCAGCAAAGAACTGTCCCGGGACAGGGATCAGCCCCAGCATTTT
CASSKELSRDRDQPQHF
>-|TRBV28|-|TRBJ1-2
TGTGCCAGCAGTACCCGACAGTACTATGGCTACACCTTC
CASSTRQYYGYTF
>-|TRBV10-3|-|TRBJ2-7
TGTGCCATCAATCCGGGTACAACCTACGAGCAGTACTTC
CAINPGTTYEQYF
>-|TRBV27|-|TRBJ1-2
TGTGCCAGCAGTTCAGCCACAGGGACTAAGTCTGGCTACACCTTC
CASSSATGTKSGYTF
>TRBD1|TRBV30|-|TRBJ2-7
TGTGCCTGGAGTGGGAGACAGGGGGGCGAGCAGTACTTC
CAWSGRQGGEQYF
>TRBD1|TRBV29-1|-|TRBJ2-7
TGCAGCATATATGGACAGGGGACTTCCTACGAGCAGTACTTC
CSIYGQGTSYEQYF
>TRBD2|TRBV3-1/TRBV3-2|-|TRBJ2-7
TGTGCCAGCAGCCTCCTCGGGGGGGATCGGAGCTCCTACGAGCAGTACTTC
CASSLLGGDRSSYEQYF
>-|TRBV5-5|-|TRBJ1-5
TGTGCCAGCAGCCCATGGAGCCAAGGCAATCAGCCCCAGCATTTT
CASSPWSQGNQPQHF
>TRBD1|TRBV6-6|-|TRBJ1-2
TGTGCCAGCAGTCAACAGGGGTCTGGCTACACCTTC
CASSQQGSGYTF
>-|TRBV5-1|-|TRBJ2-3
TGCGCCAGCAGCTCTACAGGGTCGAGCACAGATACGCAGTATTTT
CASSSTGSSTDTQYF
>-|TRBV13|-|TRBJ2-2
TGTGCCAGCAGCCAACTGTCCGGGGAGCTGTTTTTT
CASSQLSGELFF
>TRBD1|TRBV27|once|TRBJ1-6
TGTGCCAGCAGTTTCTCCGAGGGGGCTCTTGGTAATTCACCCCTCCACTTT
CASSFSEGALGNSPLHF
>-|TRBV6-1|-|TRBJ1-1
TGTGCCAGCAGTGACAGGACAGTTTCGACTGAAGCTTTCTTT
CASSDRTVSTEAFF
>TRBD2|TRBV4-2|-|TRBJ2-2
TGTGCCAGCAGCCAAGAGGGTAGCGGGGGGGCCTTTTCAACCGGGGAGCTGTTTTTT
CASSQEGSGGAFSTGELFF
>-|TRBV5-1|-|TRBJ1-2
TGCGCCAGCAGCTCCAGGGGTGAAGTTTATGGCTACACCTTC
CASSSRGEVYGYTF
>-|TRBV2|-|TRBJ1-1
TGTGCCAGCAGTGAATTCTCGGGGATTCAATCGTCTGGCACTGAAGCTTTCTTT
CASSEFSGIQSSGTEAFF
>TRBD1|TRBV10-3|-|TRBJ2-1
TGTGCCACCACAGGGGGGTACTCCTACAATGAGCAGTTCTTC
CATTGGYSYNEQFF
>-|TRBV7-3|-|TRBJ2-1
TGTGCCAGCAGCCAGCGGGCCAACTCCTACAATGAGCAGTTCTTC
CASSQRANSYNEQFF
>-|TRBV6-5|few|TRBJ1-1
TGTGCCAGCAGGGACAGCGCCACTGAAGCTTTCTTT
CASRDSATEAFF
>TRBD1|TRBV19|-|TRBJ1-1
TGTGCCAGTGACAGGGTCAAGAACACTGAAGCTTTCTTT
CASDRVKNTEAFF
>-|TRBV19|few|TRBJ1-6
TGTGCCAGTAGTATCGGGAATTCACCCCTCCACTTT
CASSIGNSPLHF
>-|TRBV3-1/TRBV3-2|-|TRBJ2-3
TGTGCCAGCCAGGAGGGTAGGACCCTAAGCACAGATACGCAGTATTTT
CASQEGRTLSTDTQYF
>TRBD1|TRBV7-2|few|TRBJ2-2
TGTGCCAGCAGCGCCCAGCCACAGGGGGCGGGCGGGGAGCTGTTTTTT
CASSAQPQGAGGELFF
>-|TRBV7-9|once|TRBJ2-3
TGTGCCAGCACCCTCGAGTTCAGCACAGATACGCAGTATTTT
CASTLEFSTDTQYF
>TRBD2|TRBV4-2|-|TRBJ2-1
TGTGCCAGCAGCCTATCTAGCGGGTTCTACAATGAGCAGTTCTTC
CASSLSSGFYNEQFF
>-|TRBV10-3|-|TRBJ1-1
TGTGCCATCAGGGGAACAGGGTTAAACACTGAAGCTTTCTTT
CAIRGTGLNTEAFF
>TRBD1|TRBV18|-|TRBJ2-7
TGTGCCAGCTCCCACGACAGGGCCTACGAGCAGTACTTC
CASSHDRAYEQYF
>TRBD1|TRBV6-5|-|TRBJ1-2
TGTGCCAGCAGTTACTCGGACAGGGAGTACTATGGCTACACCTTC
CASSYSDREYYGYTF
>TRBD2|TRBV7-2|-|TRBJ2-7
TGTGCCAGCAGCTCGGGGGGGGCCCGCTACGAGCAGTACTTC
CASSSGGARYEQYF
>TRBD1|TRBV5-6|-|TRBJ1-2
TGTGCCAGCAGCAAAGGGGACAGACCTAACTATGGCTACACCTTC
CASSKGDRPNYGYTF
>-|TRBV30|-|TRBJ1-5
TGTGCCTGGAGTGACCAGTCCAATCAGCCCCAGCATTTT
CAWSDQSNQPQHF